A single sample is the source of the 26 T cell receptor beta chains below, sequenced in a study of CD8 T cells in ankylosing spondylitis. Via MiXCR, TCRdb re-called the 5' RACE reads, giving one row per CDR3 protein. The table has about 150,000 distinct CDR3 sequences, 40% to 50% seen once. The sample comprised synovial fluid, either unsorted or a sorted T cell fraction (not recorded which). All receptors derive from a male donor with ankylosing spondylitis.

This clonotype was recorded a few times. CDR3 sequence (DNA): TGTGCCAGCAACTGGGGGGTCCCCTACAATGAGCAGTTCTTC. This encodes CASNWGVPYNEQFF. The chain joins TRBV12-3 or TRBV12-4 to TRBJ2-1, with TRBD2 as a possible D gene (6 bases). V was trimmed by 7 bases and J by 2 bases, leaving 12 bases between them. CDR3 length: 14 amino acids.

The chain combines TRBV4-1 with TRBJ2-3; perhaps TRBD2 as D (5 bases). Trimming removed 5 bases from V and 3 bases from J, with 9 bases in between. CDR3 length: 13 amino acids. The germline CDR1 and CDR2 sequences are MGHRA and YSYEKL. CDR3: CASSFPGTDTQYF. The CDR3 nucleotides are TGCGCCAGCAGCTTTCCGGGGACAGATACGCAGTATTTT.

This CDR3 is CASREAGGSTEAFF. The CDR3 coding sequence is TGTGCCAGCAGGGAGGCAGGGGGGAGCACTGAAGCTTTCTTT. This chain links TRBV11-2 with TRBJ1-1; 7 nucleotides match TRBD1. CDR3 size: 14 residues. The V gene's germline CDR1 is SGHAT and CDR2 FQNNGV. V was clipped by 6 bases and J by 4 bases; unmatched bases: 8.

The rearrangement joins TRBV27 to TRBJ1-6; D remains ambiguous. Trimming pared 0 bases from V and 8 bases from J, leaving 8 bases between. Germline V CDR1 and CDR2: MNHEY, SMNVEV (reference sequence). This CDR3 is 14 amino acids long. DNA of the CDR3: TGTGCCAGCAGTTTATCGAACAGCCATTCACCCCTCCACTTT. Translating it yields CASSLSNSHSPLHF.

The gene calls are TRBV19 and TRBJ1-1; TRBD1 is a possible D gene (5 bases). Per germline, CDR1 LNHDA and CDR2 SQIVND (reference sequence). V gave up 8 bases and J gave up 0 bases, with 13 bases separating them. The CDR3 is 14 amino acids. The CDR3 DNA is TGTGCCAGTTTCCCGGGACGGATGAACACTGAAGCTTTCTTT. It translates to CASFPGRMNTEAFF.

J is TRBJ1-2 and V is TRBV7-3; unclear D gene. Looked up from germline, CDR1 is SGHTA and CDR2 is FQGTGA. The CDR3 totals 13 residues. V was shortened by 0 bases and J by 8 bases, with 10 bases between the two germline ends. The CDR3 is CASSLTSQRGYTF. The CDR3 DNA is TGTGCCAGCAGCTTAACGTCCCAGCGAGGCTACACCTTC.

The J gene is TRBJ2-2, the V gene TRBV9; D might be TRBD2 (6 bases). The V gene lost 0 bases and the J gene lost 2 bases, with 14 bases spanning the gap. The CDR3 totals 17 residues. Germline V CDR1 and CDR2: SGDLS, YYNGEE. The DNA for the CDR3 is TGTGCCAGCAGCGTAGGGGTGGCGGGGAAAAACACCGGGGAGCTGTTTTTT. This translates into CASSVGVAGKNTGELFF.

This clonotype was observed many times. The chain has TRBV20-1 and TRBJ2-7; tentatively, D is TRBD1 (6 bases). V gave up 2 bases and J gave up 11 bases, with 19 bases separating them. The CDR3 is made up of 13 amino acids. Per germline, CDR1 DFQATT and CDR2 SNEGSKA (reference sequence). For the CDR3, the DNA is TGCAGTGCTAGACCGGGACACGGATCGTTGGAGTACTTC. Amino acids: CSARPGHGSLEYF.

The chain combines TRBV20-1 with TRBJ1-6; TRBD1 matches 10 bases. From germline, CDR1 is DFQATT and CDR2 SNEGSKA (reference sequence). There are 15 residues in the CDR3. Trimming removed 0 bases from V and 9 bases from J; junction bases left unmatched: 5. CDR3 nucleotide sequence: TGCAGTGCTAGAGATTATGGGACAGGGGTTTCACCCCTCCACTTT. Protein product: CSARDYGTGVSPLHF.

The CDR3 DNA reads TGCGCCAGCAGCCAAGTGCTGATTGGCAATCAGCCCCAGCATTTT. Amino acids: CASSQVLIGNQPQHF. The rearrangement uses TRBV4-1 and TRBJ1-5; D is unclear. The CDR3 is 15 residues long. V lost 1 base and J lost 2, with 9 bases in between. Germline V gene sequence: CDR1 MGHRA, CDR2 YSYEKL.

The V call is TRBV28, the J call TRBJ2-3, with 7 bases fitting TRBD2. CDR1 and CDR2 (germline): MDHEN, SYDVKM. V lost 5 bases and J lost 4; bases outside the gene matches: 9. The CDR3 totals 15 residues. In DNA, the CDR3 is TGTGCCAGCAGTCCACTAGCGATGGCGGCAGATACGCAGTATTTT. It codes for CASSPLAMAADTQYF.

V is TRBV9 and J is TRBJ2-3, with D perhaps assigned TRBD1 or TRBD2 (6 bases each). Germline V lookup: CDR1 SGDLS, CDR2 YYNGEE. The V end was cut by 3 bases, the J end by 2 bases, with 13 bases between. The CDR3 sequence is 15 residues long. CDR3 loop: CASSAYGGFTDTQYF. CDR3 nucleotides: TGTGCCAGCAGCGCGTACGGGGGCTTCACAGATACGCAGTATTTT.

The chain links TRBV4-1 to TRBJ2-7; no clear D. V gave up 4 bases and J gave up 5 bases, with 15 bases separating them. Germline assignment: CDR1 MGHRA and CDR2 YSYEKL. The CDR3 spans 14 residues. The CDR3 region is CASSPRAKPNEQYF. CDR3 nucleotide sequence: TGCGCCAGCAGCCCCCGGGCGAAGCCCAACGAGCAGTACTTC.

The chain uses TRBV4-1 and TRBJ2-7; D gene ambiguous. The CDR3 sequence is 14 residues long. Trimming left V 3 bases short and J 2 bases short, with 11 bases between. CDR1 and CDR2 from the germline V gene are MGHRA and YSYEKL. CDR3: CASSQPWVPYEQYF. CDR3 bases: TGCGCCAGCAGCCAGCCCTGGGTCCCCTACGAGCAGTACTTC.

This clonotype has just one count. The chain has TRBV4-1 and TRBJ2-7; D could derive from TRBD1 or TRBD2 (5 bases each). This CDR3 contains 15 residues. The V gene lost 4 bases and the J gene lost 2 bases, with 15 bases spanning the gap. CDR1 is MGHRA, CDR2 YSYEKL, per germline. The CDR3 sequence: CASSPLILGAYEQYF. The CDR3 nucleotides read TGCGCCAGCAGCCCTCTAATACTAGGGGCCTACGAGCAGTACTTC.

The chain recombines TRBV7-2 with TRBJ1-1; D gene uncertain. Between the trimmed V and J ends, which lost 5 bases and 8 bases, there was a span of 18 bases. Germline V gene data show CDR1 as SGHTA and CDR2 as FQGNSA. This CDR3 is 14 amino acids long. CDR3 protein: CASSLSGPNIEAFF. In DNA form, the CDR3 reads TGTGCCAGCAGCCTATCCGGCCCCAACATAGAAGCTTTCTTT.

The rearrangement joins TRBV27 to TRBJ2-1, with TRBD2 matching 10 bases. Germline CDR1 and CDR2: MNHEY and SMNVEV (reference sequence). V lost 0 bases and J lost 9; bases outside the gene matches: 8. CDR3 length: 16 residues. CDR3 DNA sequence: TGTGCCAGCAGTTTATCCCCTAGCGGGAGTTCAAGTGAGCAGTTCTTC. It codes for CASSLSPSGSSSEQFF.

This clonotype has just one count. The V gene is TRBV29-1, the J gene TRBJ2-5, with a weak D call TRBD1 (5 bases). Germline lookup yields CDR1 SQVTM and CDR2 ANQGSEA. The V and J ends lost 8 bases and 1 base respectively, with 14 bases between them. This CDR3 is 13 amino acids long. Here the CDR3 DNA reads TGCAGCACCAACCACAGGCCCCAAGAGACCCAGTACTTC. Its protein is CSTNHRPQETQYF.

This CDR3 reads CASSQGQGTLEQYF. As DNA, the CDR3 is TGCGCCAGCAGCCAGGGACAGGGAACGCTCGAGCAGTACTTC. This chain joins TRBV5-1 and TRBJ2-7; 9 bases line up with TRBD1. J lost 6 bases, V lost 4 bases, and 8 bases had no gene match. CDR3 length: 14 amino acids. Germline CDR1 is SGHRS and CDR2 is YFSETQ. The whole variable domain, filled in from reference TRBV5-1 and TRBJ2-7, reads KAGVTQTPRYLIKTRGQQVTLSCSPISGHRSVSWYQQTPGQGLQFLFEYFSETQRNKGNFPGRFSGRQFSNSRSEMNVSTLELGDSALYLCASSQGQGTLEQYFGPGTRLTVT.

The gene calls are TRBV4-3 and TRBJ1-6; D uncertain. The ends were cut back, 1 base at V and 7 bases at J, with 14 bases in the middle. The CDR3 is made up of 16 amino acids. The V gene's germline CDR1 is LGHNA and CDR2 YSLEER. DNA of the CDR3: TGCGCCAGCAGCCAAGTTCTCGCTACCTCGAATTCACCCCTCCACTTT. Residues: CASSQVLATSNSPLHF.

CDR3 in amino acids: CASSQDRGGTYGYTF. CDR3 DNA sequence: TGTGCCAGCAGCCAAGATAGGGGGGGAACATATGGCTACACCTTC. The chain is built from TRBV4-2 and TRBJ1-2; TRBD1 is a possible D gene (6 bases). This CDR3 has 15 amino acids. CDR1 is LGHNA and CDR2 is YNFKEQ in the germline V gene. Trimming shortened V by 0 bases and J by 5 bases, and 13 bases separated the two germline ends.

The chain couples TRBV7-6 to TRBJ2-1; 7 bases fit TRBD2. This CDR3 is built from 17 residues. J lost 3 bases, V lost 5 bases, and 13 bases had no gene match. The germline CDR1 and CDR2 sequences are SGHVS and FNYEAQ. CDR3 coding DNA: TGTGCCAGCAGCGCCCTGCGGCGGCGGGACTACTACAATGAGCAGTTCTTC. Protein: CASSALRRRDYYNEQFF.

The chain carries TRBV7-9 and TRBJ1-1; 8 bases align to TRBD1. Germline V gene data show CDR1 as SEHNR and CDR2 as FQNEAQ (reference sequence). With 5 bases clipped from V and 6 bases from J, the junction kept 2 bases outside the gene matches. The CDR3 is 12 amino acids. The CDR3 region is CASSLDRAEAFF. CDR3 nucleotide sequence: TGTGCCAGCAGCCTGGACAGGGCTGAAGCTTTCTTT. Together with reference TRBV7-9 and TRBJ1-1, the CDR3 gives the full variable domain: DTGVSQNPRHKITKRGQNVTFRCDPISEHNRLYWYRQTLGQGPEFLTYFQNEAQLEKSRLLSDRFSAERPKGSFSTLEIQRTEQGDSAMYLCASSLDRAEAFFGQGTRLTVV.

The chain carries TRBV11-1 and TRBJ2-1, with 15 bases fitting TRBD2. This CDR3 contains 20 residues. Germline V gene data show CDR1 as SGHAT and CDR2 as FQDESV (reference sequence). V lost 5 bases, J lost 3 bases, and 14 bases stayed unmatched. Here the CDR3 reads CASSAQVGTSGGPFYNEQFF. The CDR3 DNA reads TGTGCCAGCAGCGCCCAGGTGGGGACTAGCGGGGGGCCCTTCTACAATGAGCAGTTCTTC.

The rearrangement links TRBV10-3 to TRBJ2-1, with D possibly called TRBD1 or TRBD2 (5 bases each). The CDR3 runs to 13 residues. V was cut by 11 bases and J by 0 bases, with 11 bases left in between. Germline loops: CDR1 ENHRY, CDR2 SYGVKD. CDR3 protein: CASLGGSYNEQFF. CDR3 DNA sequence: TGTGCCTCCCTTGGGGGCTCCTACAATGAGCAGTTCTTC.

The chain joins TRBV28 to TRBJ2-3; D is unresolved. Germline CDR1 and CDR2: MDHEN and SYDVKM. Trimming shortened V by 5 bases and J by 6 bases, and 9 bases separated the two germline ends. CDR3 length: 12 residues. CDR3 amino acids: CASSPMVDTQYF. The DNA for the CDR3 is TGTGCCAGCAGTCCGATGGTGGATACGCAGTATTTT.